This TCR beta chain was captured in a study of blood T cell repertoires in COVID-19. Study context: From the United States, Italy and Spain came samples of acute and convalescent COVID-19. The analysed material was cDNA or gDNA that came from T cells, B-cell-depleted T cells, or PBMCs.

Germline V gives CDR1 SGHTA, CDR2 FQGNSA. This CDR3 comprises 15 residues. V dropped 5 bases and J dropped 8; count of bases not matched to a gene: 10. Sequencing used immunoSEQ multiplex PCR; TCRdb keeps in-frame clones, though not all of them. This sample has some 41,000 clones, with about 90% found just once. This sequence originates from a human donor in a cohort sampled during active COVID-19. Specimen: peripheral blood. This chain links TRBV7-2 with TRBJ1-2; 11 bases are shared with TRBD1. The CDR3 region has the DNA TGTGCCAGCAGCGAACTACCGGGACAGGGGGGCGGCTACACCTTC. Translated: CASSELPGQGGGYTF.